This T cell receptor beta chain was identified during a study of cytomegalovirus exposure and HLA in healthy donors. Study-wide results and caveats: Within an earlier analysis, most TCR beta V segments proved productive either about 87% or about 30% of the time.

The PCR had 60 Vbeta and 13 Jbeta primers. The protocol was immunoSEQ multiplex PCR, while the TCRdb copy is restricted to in-frame clones and leaves out a portion. This sample carries around 130,000 clones, roughly 70% of them seen once, and the ten largest clones take 6% to 8%. Trimming took 7 bases from V and 2 from J; bases not matched to a gene: 5. This CDR3 is 14 amino acids long. Germline CDR1 LNHDA, CDR2 SQIVND (reference sequence). Concerning this clone itself: The antigen remains undetermined.

The chain carries TRBV19 and TRBJ2-3, with 8 bases that match TRBD2. Sequencing used PBMCs. This clonotype originated in a man aged 35 to 55 in good health and CMV-seropositive. For the CDR3, the DNA is TGTGCCAGTACCGTAGCGGGGAACACAGATACGCAGTATTTT. Its protein product is CASTVAGNTDTQYF.